This T cell receptor (beta chain) appears in the sequencing data of a study of T cell repertoires in ileal Crohn's disease (dated by TCRdb to about 2019). Study-level background: Median disease duration was roughly eight years, and around 35% of patients were identified as active smokers at the time of surgery. M6 samples were neoterminal ileum biopsies taken at postoperative colonoscopy. The TCR repertoire was analysed in over 50 patients with Crohn's disease drawn from a prospective multicentre cohort. A Rutgeerts score above i0 was used to define endoscopic postoperative recurrence. About half of the patients received postoperative therapy: about a dozen received thiopurines and 15 to 20 received anti-TNF agents. All patients had surgery for a complication: stricturing disease in roughly 60% and penetrating disease in about 39%. The study was conducted in parallel with a multicentre cohort that was designed to identify predictors of early endoscopic recurrence following ileocolonic resection. The study sequenced about 150 mucosal samples from 50 to 65 patients, taken at several locations on the surgical specimen and at postoperative endoscopy. Study-level results and caveats: Compared with CD4 T cells, sorted CD8 T cells held more high-frequency clones, which suggests that the mucosal expansions were mostly CD8. A significantly higher proportion of clonal expansions was observed in active smokers at surgery than in non-smokers (about 25% vs 20%, p=0.02). Only a subgroup of patients, of unstated size, had mucosal CD4 and CD8 T cells sorted and sequenced. Higher percentages of high-frequency clones at the time of surgery were linked to endoscopic recurrence, and every patient with clonality above 26.8% (18/57) had recurrence. Postoperative endoscopy was performed at varying times within the first year after surgery, with a median delay of approximately seven months.

For commercial TCRB immunosequencing, around 500 nanograms of biopsy DNA were submitted for each sample. Adaptive Biotechnology amplified the CDR3 regions from genomic DNA with a two-step multiplex PCR designed to control amplification bias. In the first PCR, primers covered every V and J gene segment, and in the second PCR, barcodes and Illumina adapters were added. CDR3 libraries were sequenced using an Illumina instrument. Concerning the study's data processing: Vendor-provided pipelines were combined with custom analysis of raw data in R/Bioconductor under R version 3.3.0. Clonality, ranging from 0 to 1, was calculated as the inverse of the normalised Shannon entropy of all productive clones. High-frequency clones were defined as the share of the repertoire occupied by the top 100 clones, with only clones passing a 95% confidence test being retained. Repertoire diversity was measured with the Simpson index, and overlap between samples was measured with the Morisita-Horn index. What TCRdb holds here is the immuneACCESS table cut down to in-frame rearrangements. Part of the clones is not present; checked against another copy, under half of the missing clones reflect an unresolved V gene, and the others are unexplained. V and J calls plus clone size are reproduced from that table; the DNA served to infer D and trimming. This sample comprises some 16,000 clones, approximately 70% of them detected only once. The leading ten clones occupy about 4% of the sample.

Interpreted using the paper, the time point label stands for: neoterminal ileum biopsy at postoperative endoscopy, about 6 months after surgery. Adults with ileal or ileocolonic Crohn's disease and an indication for ileocolonic resection were eligible for inclusion. Before DNA extraction, whole ileal mucosal biopsies were kept frozen at -80 degrees C. Genomic DNA was extracted from frozen whole biopsies using a TRizol-based method and was quantified with a NanoDrop 2000 spectrophotometer. From cysteine to phenylalanine, the CDR3 is 14 amino acids long. CDR3 DNA is the only sequence kept; it has 42 bases, read in frame from the first base. The germline V gene (reference sequence) gives CDR1 as GTSNPN and CDR2 as SVGIG. Cut back by 6 bases and 6 bases, the V and J ends lie 20 bases apart. To note about this clone: Its antigen remains undetermined. Per-nucleotide qualities are absent, and no much larger clonotype sits a single base away.

The chain uses TRBV30 and TRBJ1-1; the D gene is possibly TRBD1, with 5 bases matching. The material sequenced was ileal tissue. This clonotype was sampled from an adult with Crohn's disease. The CDR3 amino acid sequence is: CACQKGALAPEAFF. At the DNA level, the sequence is TGTGCCTGCCAAAAAGGGGCCCTCGCCCCTGAAGCTTTCTTT.